Below, 9 T cell receptor beta chains from the same sample are listed, as sequenced in a study of control samples from healthy donors and cancer patients. Generated by immunoSEQ multiplex PCR, the TCRdb table keeps only in-frame clones and is missing some. The table has some 100,000 clones, about 86% seen once. The specimen was blood. The receptors stem from a woman in her 50s in good health.

The chain is built from TRBV29-1 and TRBJ1-1; TRBD1 matches at 7 bases. The V and J ends lost 6 bases and 5 bases, in that order; junction bases with no gene match: 6. The germline V gene has CDR1 SQVTM and CDR2 ANQGSEA. This CDR3 region has 12 residues. The CDR3 reads CSVGTAKTEAFF. The CDR3 region has the DNA TGCAGCGTGGGGACAGCGAAAACTGAAGCTTTCTTT.

The chain couples TRBV28 to TRBJ1-5, with 10 positions matching TRBD1. Unmatched junction bases numbered 7, after V lost 3 bases and J lost 5 bases. CDR1 and CDR2 (germline): MDHEN, SYDVKM. CDR3 length equals 16 residues. The CDR3 sequence is CASSLVGTGADQPQHF. CDR3 DNA sequence: TGTGCCAGCAGTTTGGTCGGGACAGGGGCCGATCAGCCCCAGCATTTT.

This clone was recorded once. The genes are TRBV4-3 and TRBJ2-3; D gene unclear. The V end lost 1 base, the J end lost 4 bases, and 6 bases lay between the germline ends. CDR3 length: 13 residues. CDR1 is LGHNA, CDR2 YSLEER, per germline. The CDR3 region is CASSQGPADTQYF. CDR3 nucleotides: TGCGCCAGCAGCCAAGGACCGGCAGATACGCAGTATTTT.

The rearrangement links TRBV7-9 to TRBJ2-1, with 9 positions matching TRBD1. This CDR3 spans 17 amino acids. Trimming at V came to 5 bases and at J to 1 base, leaving 9 bases not matched to a gene. Germline loops: CDR1 SEHNR, CDR2 FQNEAQ (reference sequence). CDR3 region: CASSPQQGARSYNEQFF. CDR3 bases: TGTGCCAGCAGCCCTCAACAGGGGGCGAGGTCCTACAATGAGCAGTTCTTC.

V usage is TRBV5-8 and J usage is TRBJ1-1; D unresolved. The CDR3 covers 15 residues. Germline loops: CDR1 SGHTS, CDR2 YDEGEE. The germline V and J ends were trimmed by 2 bases and 3 bases, with 14 bases remaining between them. The CDR3 reads CASSFKTHFYTEAFF. CDR3 nucleotide sequence: TGTGCCAGCAGCTTCAAGACACACTTCTACACTGAAGCTTTCTTT.

Written as DNA, the CDR3 is TGTGCCAGCAGCGTGGCTCGCGGGGGGGCCGGGGAGCTGTTTTTT. This translates into CASSVARGGAGELFF. The chain carries TRBV9 and TRBJ2-2; the match to TRBD2 covers 9 bases. Per germline, CDR1 SGDLS and CDR2 YYNGEE. This CDR3 region has 15 residues. V was clipped by 2 bases and J by 6 bases; unmatched bases: 5.

The chain couples TRBV7-6 to TRBJ2-3, with 10 bases matching TRBD2. This CDR3 comprises 16 residues. Trimming removed 3 bases from V and 1 base from J; junction bases left unmatched: 4. Germline CDR1 and CDR2: SGHVS and FNYEAQ. Written as DNA, the CDR3 is TGTGCCAGCAGCTTTCTGCTAGCGGGGGGCACAGATACGCAGTATTTT. This translates into CASSFLLAGGTDTQYF.

The chain joins TRBV19 to TRBJ2-3, with D hard to call. This CDR3 has 12 amino acids. V lost 4 bases and J 5 bases, leaving 7 bases between the germline ends. CDR1 is LNHDA and CDR2 is SQIVND in the germline V gene (reference sequence). In DNA, the CDR3 is TGTGCCAGTAGTAGGACGTTAGATACGCAGTATTTT. It yields the protein CASSRTLDTQYF. Together with reference TRBV19 and TRBJ2-3, the CDR3 gives the full variable domain: DGGITQSPKYLFRKEGQNVTLSCEQNLNHDAMYWYRQDPGQGLRLIYYSQIVNDFQKGDIAEGYSVSREKKESFPLTVTSAQKNPTAFYLCASSRTLDTQYFGPGTRLTVL.

CDR3 sequence: CASSIQQGAEAFF. In DNA, the CDR3 is TGTGCCAGTAGTATCCAACAGGGTGCTGAAGCTTTCTTT. This sequence joins TRBV19 and TRBJ1-1, with D perhaps TRBD1 (6 bases). The CDR3 totals 13 residues. Trimming cost V 3 bases and J 6 bases, with 11 bases left between them. Germline CDR1 reads LNHDA; CDR2 reads SQIVND (reference sequence).